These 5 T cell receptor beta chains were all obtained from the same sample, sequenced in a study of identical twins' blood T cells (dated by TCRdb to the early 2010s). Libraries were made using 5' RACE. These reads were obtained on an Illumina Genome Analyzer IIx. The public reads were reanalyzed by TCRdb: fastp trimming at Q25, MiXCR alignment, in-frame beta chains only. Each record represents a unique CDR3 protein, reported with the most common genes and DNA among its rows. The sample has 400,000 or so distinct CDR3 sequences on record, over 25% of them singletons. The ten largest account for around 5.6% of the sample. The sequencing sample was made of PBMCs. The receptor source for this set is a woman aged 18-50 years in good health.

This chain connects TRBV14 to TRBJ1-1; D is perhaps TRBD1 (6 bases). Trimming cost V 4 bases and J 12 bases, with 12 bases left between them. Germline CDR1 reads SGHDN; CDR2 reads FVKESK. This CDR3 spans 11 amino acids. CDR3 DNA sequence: TGTGCCAGCAGCCGTGGAACAGGGACTTTCTTT. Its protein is CASSRGTGTFF.

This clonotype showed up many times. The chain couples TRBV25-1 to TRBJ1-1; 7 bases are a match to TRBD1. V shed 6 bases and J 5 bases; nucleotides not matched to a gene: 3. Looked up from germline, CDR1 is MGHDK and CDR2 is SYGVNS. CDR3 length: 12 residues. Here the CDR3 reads CASRQGSTEAFF. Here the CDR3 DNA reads TGTGCCAGCAGACAGGGGTCGACTGAAGCTTTCTTT.

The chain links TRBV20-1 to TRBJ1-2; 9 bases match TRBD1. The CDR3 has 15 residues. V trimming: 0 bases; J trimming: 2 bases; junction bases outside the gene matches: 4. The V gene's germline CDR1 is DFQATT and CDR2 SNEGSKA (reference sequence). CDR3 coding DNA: TGCAGTGCTAGAGAGGGGACAGGGACAAACTATGGCTACACCTTC. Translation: CSAREGTGTNYGYTF.

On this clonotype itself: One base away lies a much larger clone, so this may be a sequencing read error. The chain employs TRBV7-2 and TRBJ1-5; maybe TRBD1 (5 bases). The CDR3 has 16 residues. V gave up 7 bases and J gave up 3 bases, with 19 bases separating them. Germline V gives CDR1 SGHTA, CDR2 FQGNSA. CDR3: CASISFGTAYNQPQHF. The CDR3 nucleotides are TGTGCCAGCATCTCCTTTGGGACGGCATACAATCAGCCCCAGCATTTT.

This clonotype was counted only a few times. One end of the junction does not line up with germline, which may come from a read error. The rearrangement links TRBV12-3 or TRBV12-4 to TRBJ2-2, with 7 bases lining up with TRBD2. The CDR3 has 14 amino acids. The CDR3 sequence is CASRGEASTGELFF. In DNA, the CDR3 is TGTGCCAGCCGGGGGGAGGCAAGCACCGGGGAGCTGTTCTTT.